Listed below are T cell receptor beta chains from one sample, sequenced in a study of cytomegalovirus exposure and HLA in healthy donors. Libraries were prepared by immunoSEQ multiplex PCR; TCRdb keeps only in-frame clonotypes and omits some of them. The table lists hundreds of thousands of clones, 80% to 90% of them singletons. The sequenced material came from PBMCs. The receptors here all came from a girl aged 2 to 10 in good health and CMV-seronegative. The CDR3 runs from the conserved cysteine through the conserved F or W. A D gene is named only where the DNA matches it firmly. Where a row states a size, it is once, few, many or the class of an expanded clone; other rows omit it.

CDR3nt	CDR3aa	v_gene	j_gene	d_gene	abundance
TGTGCCAGCAGTTACTCCTCCAGGGGGGGCAATCAGCCCCAGCATTTT	CASSYSSRGGNQPQHF	TRBV6-6	TRBJ1-5	TRBD1	.
TGTGCCAGCAGTTGGGACAGGGACGAGCAGTACTTC	CASSWDRDEQYF	TRBV6-5	TRBJ2-7	TRBD1	.
TGCGCCAGCAGCTGGGACAGGGAGGGGAGAGGGGCCAACGTCCTGACTTTC	CASSWDREGRGANVLTF	TRBV5-1	TRBJ2-6	TRBD1	.
TGTGCCAGCAGCTTATCAGGGACTGCAGGCTACACCTTC	CASSLSGTAGYTF	TRBV11-2	TRBJ1-2	.	.
TGTGCCTGGAGTCCTCGGGGCAATCAGCCCCAGCATTTT	CAWSPRGNQPQHF	TRBV30	TRBJ1-5	.	.
TGCAGCGTTGGGGCAGGGGGCAATCAGCCCCAGCATTTT	CSVGAGGNQPQHF	TRBV29-1	TRBJ1-5	.	.
TGTGCCAGCAGCGTAGTAGCGGGGGGCGCGTACAATGAGCAGTTCTTC	CASSVVAGGAYNEQFF	TRBV9	TRBJ2-1	TRBD2	.
TGTGCCAGCAGCTTGATATCCTTCAATCAGCCCCAGCATTTT	CASSLISFNQPQHF	TRBV5-8	TRBJ1-5	.	once
TGTGCCAGCAGCCTAGCGGGAGCTACCAATGAGCAGTTCTTC	CASSLAGATNEQFF	TRBV7-6	TRBJ2-1	TRBD2	.
TGTGCCAGCAGTGAACGGTCGGGGAACTATGGCTACACCTTC	CASSERSGNYGYTF	TRBV6-5	TRBJ1-2	.	.
TGTGCCAGCAGAGCCGGGACTCGACCCTACGAGCAGTACTTC	CASRAGTRPYEQYF	TRBV6-5	TRBJ2-7	.	.
TGTGCCAGCAGCTTGAACAGGGGTTCCTACGAGCAGTACTTC	CASSLNRGSYEQYF	TRBV11-2	TRBJ2-7	TRBD1	.
TGTGCCTGGAGAAGGGCAGGGGGCGGGGGTGACTATGGCTACACCTTC	CAWRRAGGGGDYGYTF	TRBV30	TRBJ1-2	TRBD1	.
TGCGCCAGCAGCTTGGGGGGGCAGGGCTACAATGAGCAGTTCTTC	CASSLGGQGYNEQFF	TRBV5-1	TRBJ2-1	.	.
TGCGCCAGCAGATCGACTAGCGGGGGAAGAATCTTCTACGAGCAGTACTTC	CASRSTSGGRIFYEQYF	TRBV5-1	TRBJ2-7	TRBD2	.
TGTGCCTGGAGGCCACCCCAGGGTCCCAGCTATGGCTACACCTTC	CAWRPPQGPSYGYTF	TRBV30	TRBJ1-2	.	.
TGTGCCAGCAGCGTAGGGCAGACCTACGAGCAGTACTTC	CASSVGQTYEQYF	TRBV9	TRBJ2-7	.	.
TGTGCCAGCAGCTGGGGGGGTCTCGGGGGAACGCAGTATTTT	CASSWGGLGGTQYF	TRBV7-2	TRBJ2-3	TRBD2	few
TGCGCCAGCAGTGTACTAGGAACTACAAAGACCCAGTACTTC	CASSVLGTTKTQYF	TRBV10-2	TRBJ2-5	.	.
TGTGCCATCAGTAGGGGACAGGGTAGTGGTAACACTGAAGCTTTCTTT	CAISRGQGSGNTEAFF	TRBV10-3	TRBJ1-1	TRBD1	few
TGTGCCAGCAGCCCCCCGCCGGGGGGGGCAGGAGAGACCCAGTACTTC	CASSPPPGGAGETQYF	TRBV7-8	TRBJ2-5	TRBD2	once
TGTGCCACCAGCAGCTCGCTTGAGAACTCTGGAAACACCATATATTTT	CATSSSLENSGNTIYF	TRBV15	TRBJ1-3	.	few
TGTGCCAGCAGTTACCCACCGGGACAGGGGCGGTATGGCTACACCTTC	CASSYPPGQGRYGYTF	TRBV28	TRBJ1-2	TRBD1	few